Each of the 29 T cell receptor beta chains below was sequenced from the same sample in a study of read filtering for tumor transcriptome and immune sequencing. From 400 to 450 ng of RNA, a library with molecular barcoded alpha/delta and beta/gamma adaptors was made. One entry per CDR3 protein, called by TCRdb with MiXCR from the reads. The table has approximately 60,000 distinct CDR3 sequences, roughly 19% seen once; the top ten hold about 18%. The specimen sequenced was a population of CD138-negative cells sorted from bone marrow. These TCRs come from a donor at least 40 years old with multiple myeloma.

This clonotype was picked up many times. The CDR3 is CASSAYRGPNYGYTF. The CDR3, as DNA: TGTGCCAGCAGTGCATACAGGGGCCCTAACTATGGCTACACCTTC. The rearrangement joins TRBV6-4 to TRBJ1-2; 7 nucleotides match TRBD1. This CDR3 spans 15 amino acids. Per the germline V gene, CDR1 is MRHNA and CDR2 is SNTAGT. V trimming: 4 bases; J trimming: 0 bases; junction bases outside the gene matches: 5.

This clonotype was seen repeatedly, ten times or more. The CDR3 sequence is CASSSYWNDGYTF. DNA for the CDR3: TGTGCCAGCAGCTCCTATTGGAATGATGGCTACACCTTC. This sequence joins TRBV7-9 and TRBJ1-2; no firm D call. With 4 bases removed from V and 6 bases from J, the gap between germline ends came to 12 bases. CDR1 is SEHNR, CDR2 FQNEAQ, per germline (reference sequence). This CDR3 contains 13 residues.

The chain recombines TRBV7-8 with TRBJ2-7; D is ambiguous. The V end lost 7 bases, the J end lost 2 bases, and 9 bases lay between the germline ends. This CDR3 has 12 residues. Germline V gene data show CDR1 as SGHVS and CDR2 as FQNEAQ. The CDR3 spells CASIGEAYEQYF. CDR3 coding DNA: TGTGCCAGCATAGGAGAAGCCTACGAGCAGTACTTC.

V usage is TRBV5-1 and J usage is TRBJ2-2, with D tentatively TRBD2 (6 bases). V was trimmed by 0 bases and J by 3 bases, leaving 9 bases between them. Germline CDR1 reads SGHRS; CDR2 reads YFSETQ. The CDR3 has 15 amino acids. The CDR3 reads CASSLGAGHTGELFF. For the CDR3, the DNA is TGCGCCAGCAGCTTGGGAGCGGGTCACACCGGGGAGCTGTTTTTT.

This clonotype was seen more than once but under ten times. The rearrangement uses TRBV2 and TRBJ2-5, with TRBD2 matching 10 bases. Germline V gene sequence: CDR1 SNHLY, CDR2 FYNNEI. CDR3 length equals 13 residues. The V and J ends lost 9 bases and 1 base, in that order; junction bases with no gene match: 2. The CDR3 spells CASTSGIQETQYF. In DNA, the CDR3 is TGTGCCAGTACTAGCGGGATCCAAGAGACCCAGTACTTC.

About this clonotype: A much larger clonotype is one base distant, so this may be a read error. The CDR3 end shows no conserved phenylalanine or tryptophan, and so a read error is likely. This chain connects TRBV12-3 or TRBV12-4 to TRBJ2-5; tentative D call: TRBD1 (6 bases). V was pared by 1 base and J by 6 bases, with 12 bases between. The CDR3 spans 14 residues. Here the CDR3 reads CASSLGQDGKTQYC. The CDR3 bases are TGTGCCAGCAGTTTAGGACAGGACGGCAAGACCCAGTACTGC.

In this sample, this clonotype turned up many times. The chain combines TRBV5-1 with TRBJ2-1, with D tentatively TRBD2 (5 bases). CDR1 SGHRS and CDR2 YFSETQ come from the germline V gene. This CDR3 spans 11 amino acids. V was pared by 2 bases and J by 8 bases, with 5 bases between. CDR3 sequence reads: CASSFSDEQFF. The CDR3, as DNA: TGCGCCAGCAGCTTTAGCGATGAGCAGTTCTTC.

The chain recombines TRBV11-3 with TRBJ2-3, with D possibly being TRBD2 (6 bases). With 6 bases removed from V and 4 bases from J, the gap between germline ends came to 11 bases. CDR3 length equals 13 residues. Germline CDR1 SGHNT, CDR2 YENEEA. CDR3 bases: TGTGCCAGCAGGCGGGGATCTTCAGATACGCAGTATTTT. Protein sequence: CASRRGSSDTQYF.

This clonotype was counted ten times or more. This rearrangement joins TRBV6-5 to TRBJ1-4; D unclear. This CDR3 has 16 residues. The V and J ends lost 5 bases and 5 bases respectively, with 18 bases between them. CDR1 and CDR2 (germline): MNHEY, SVGAGI. The CDR3 DNA follows: TGTGCCAGCAGTAAAAACGCGATCCGCCCGAATGAAAAACTGTTTTTT. It is translated as CASSKNAIRPNEKLFF.

In this sample, this clonotype turned up many times. The J gene is TRBJ2-1, the V gene TRBV15; possible D gene TRBD2, 5 bases. The V end was cut by 0 bases, the J end by 6 bases, with 6 bases between. This CDR3 has 13 residues. Germline CDR1 and CDR2: LNHNV and YYDKDF (reference sequence). Here the CDR3 DNA reads TGTGCCACCAGCAGAGAACTAGTCAATGAGCAGTTCTTC. It yields the protein CATSRELVNEQFF. Full variable domain (remainder filled in from reference TRBV15 and TRBJ2-1): DAMVIQNPRYQVTQFGKPVTLSCSQTLNHNVMYWYQQKSSQAPKLLFHYYDKDFNNEADTPDNFQSRRPNTSFCFLDIRSPGLGDTAMYLCATSRELVNEQFFGPGTRLTVL.

V usage is TRBV20-1 and J usage is TRBJ2-5; D is unclear. CDR1 is DFQATT and CDR2 is SNEGSKA in the germline V gene (reference sequence). Between the trimmed V and J ends, which lost 3 bases and 5 bases, there was a span of 13 bases. The CDR3 is 13 residues long. The CDR3 DNA is TGCAGTGCTAGTCCGACCCCTGGGGAGACCCAGTACTTC. Its protein product is CSASPTPGETQYF.

This clonotype was counted at least ten times. This sequence joins TRBV14 and TRBJ2-1; D possibly corresponds to TRBD1 (6 bases). Trimming shortened V by 2 bases and J by 6 bases, and 29 bases separated the two germline ends. Germline CDR1 reads SGHDN; CDR2 reads FVKESK. This CDR3 is 20 amino acids long. The CDR3 DNA follows: TGTGCCAGCAGCCAAAGTGTAGTCCCAGGGGAAATGGTTAGGCGCAATGAGCAGTTCTTC. Amino acid sequence: CASSQSVVPGEMVRRNEQFF.

This clonotype was observed a handful of times. V gene TRBV5-6 combines with J gene TRBJ2-4, with D tentatively TRBD1 (6 bases). V was shortened by 4 bases and J by 0 bases, with 14 bases between the two germline ends. This CDR3 has 16 amino acids. CDR1 and CDR2 (germline): SGHDT, YYEEEE. In DNA, the CDR3 is TGTGCCAGCAGCCGCCGGGACACCCTAGCCAAAAACATTCAGTACTTC. It is translated as CASSRRDTLAKNIQYF.

This clonotype has a count of ten or more. The V gene is TRBV29-1, the J gene TRBJ2-7; D possibly corresponds to TRBD2 (6 bases). Germline loops: CDR1 SQVTM, CDR2 ANQGSEA. The CDR3 extends over 15 amino acids. Trimming shortened V by 2 bases and J by 1 base, and 15 bases separated the two germline ends. CDR3 sequence: CSVESPGLGSYEQYF. CDR3 in DNA: TGCAGCGTTGAATCTCCGGGACTGGGGTCCTACGAGCAGTACTTC.

A word on this clonotype: A much larger clone sits a single nucleotide away, making a read error possible. This is likely a read error, given that the CDR3 carries no conserved phenylalanine or tryptophan at its end. This chain connects TRBV20-1 to TRBJ2-7; D call uncertain. With 3 bases removed from V and 5 bases from J, the gap between germline ends came to 8 bases. The germline V gene has CDR1 DFQATT and CDR2 SNEGSKA (reference sequence). The CDR3 loop spans 11 amino acids. The CDR3 loop reads CSASRPDEQYL. DNA of the CDR3: TGCAGTGCTAGCAGGCCGGACGAGCAGTACTTA.

CDR3 sequence: CASRSQGSDTQYF. CDR3 coding DNA: TGCGCCAGCCGAAGTCAGGGGTCAGATACGCAGTATTTT. The rearrangement uses TRBV10-1 and TRBJ2-3; maybe TRBD1 (6 bases). V lost 8 bases and J 4 bases, leaving 13 bases between the germline ends. This CDR3 contains 13 residues. Germline loops: CDR1 WNHNN, CDR2 SYGVQD (reference sequence).

This clonotype was observed a few times. V gene TRBV5-6 combines with J gene TRBJ2-3; TRBD1 matches 7 bases. V dropped 6 bases and J dropped 1; count of bases not matched to a gene: 8. This CDR3 has 15 residues. The germline V gene has CDR1 SGHDT and CDR2 YYEEEE. DNA for the CDR3: TGTGCCAGCATACCCTGGGACAGACGCACAGATACGCAGTATTTT. It yields the protein CASIPWDRRTDTQYF. The whole variable domain, remainder taken from reference TRBV5-6 and TRBJ2-3, is DAGVTQSPTHLIKTRGQQVTLRCSPKSGHDTVSWYQQALGQGPQFIFQYYEEEERQRGNFPDRFSGHQFPNYSSELNVNALLLGDSALYLCASIPWDRRTDTQYFGPGTRLTVL.

This clonotype has at least ten counts. The rearrangement joins TRBV19 to TRBJ2-7, with TRBD2 as a possible D gene (5 bases). Germline V lookup: CDR1 LNHDA, CDR2 SQIVND (reference sequence). This CDR3 contains 12 residues. Trimming cost V 3 bases and J 3 bases, with 6 bases left between them. CDR3 in amino acids: CASSIRGYEQYF. CDR3 coding DNA: TGTGCCAGTAGTATTCGGGGCTACGAGCAGTACTTC.

Note on this clonotype: A much larger clone lies one base from this, so it may be a read error. The chain has TRBV7-3 and TRBJ2-1; 7 bases fit TRBD2. There are 14 residues in the CDR3. V trimming: 0 bases; J trimming: 12 bases; junction bases outside the gene matches: 8. Germline V CDR1 and CDR2: SGHTA, FQGTGA. This chain's CDR3 is CASSLTGGPVGQFF. The CDR3 nucleotides are TGTGCCAGCAGCTTAACGGGAGGGCCAGTAGGGCAGTTCTTC.

This clonotype was seen a few times. The genes are TRBV2 and TRBJ2-3, with D perhaps matching TRBD2 (6 bases). The germline V gene has CDR1 SNHLY and CDR2 FYNNEI. With 4 bases removed from V and 2 bases from J, the gap between germline ends came to 13 bases. The CDR3 has 15 amino acids. CDR3 protein: CASSGLEPDTDTQYF. CDR3 DNA: TGTGCCAGCAGTGGACTAGAGCCGGACACAGATACGCAGTATTTT.

This clonotype was seen ten or more times. The chain is built from TRBV6-1 and TRBJ2-7; perhaps TRBD1 as D (6 bases). Trimming removed 8 bases at V and 5 bases at J, with 19 bases between. Looked up from germline, CDR1 is MNHNS and CDR2 is SASEGT. CDR3 length equals 14 residues. CDR3: CASGTGPQTDEQYF. CDR3 nucleotides: TGTGCCAGCGGTACAGGGCCGCAGACGGACGAGCAGTACTTC.

At least ten counts were recorded for this clonotype. The chain couples TRBV7-2 to TRBJ2-1; TRBD2 aligns across 10 bases. After removal of 3 bases from V and 6 bases from J, the junction contained 5 bases not matched to a gene. The CDR3 sequence is 15 residues long. Germline CDR1 SGHTA, CDR2 FQGNSA. CDR3 in amino acids: CASSFTSGTGNEQFF. The CDR3 DNA follows: TGTGCCAGCAGCTTTACTAGCGGGACGGGCAATGAGCAGTTCTTC. Based on the CDR3 plus reference TRBV7-2 and TRBJ2-1, the full variable domain is GAGVSQSPSNKVTEKGKDVELRCDPISGHTALYWYRQSLGQGLEFLIYFQGNSAPDKSGLPSDRFSAERTGGSVSTLTIQRTQQEDSAVYLCASSFTSGTGNEQFFGPGTRLTVL.

This clonotype was detected many times. V usage is TRBV7-2 and J usage is TRBJ2-1, with TRBD2 matching 12 bases. J lost 6 bases, V lost 1 base, and 4 bases had no gene match. Germline CDR1 reads SGHTA; CDR2 reads FQGNSA. There are 16 residues in the CDR3. The CDR3 spells CASSLDASGGANEQFF. DNA of the CDR3: TGTGCCAGCAGCTTAGATGCTAGCGGGGGGGCCAATGAGCAGTTCTTC. Together with reference TRBV7-2 and TRBJ2-1, the CDR3 gives the full variable domain: GAGVSQSPSNKVTEKGKDVELRCDPISGHTALYWYRQSLGQGLEFLIYFQGNSAPDKSGLPSDRFSAERTGGSVSTLTIQRTQQEDSAVYLCASSLDASGGANEQFFGPGTRLTVL.

This clonotype was picked up many times. The chain has TRBV24-1 and TRBJ2-1; a weak D match, TRBD2 (5 bases). CDR3 length: 16 amino acids. V was pared by 2 bases and J by 10 bases, with 20 bases between. The germline gives CDR1 KGHDR, CDR2 SFDVKD. This CDR3 is CATSDSLASTVEEQFF. For the CDR3, the DNA is TGTGCCACCAGTGATTCGCTAGCTAGTACAGTAGAGGAGCAGTTCTTC.

This clonotype has at least ten counts. CDR3 DNA sequence: TGTGCCACTGCTAAGGAGTCCAATGAGCAGTTCTTC. It translates to CATAKESNEQFF. V and J are TRBV5-8 and TRBJ2-1, with D uncertain. CDR3 length equals 12 residues. Germline loops: CDR1 SGHTS, CDR2 YDEGEE. The V end lost 9 bases, the J end lost 6 bases, and 13 bases lay between the germline ends.

On this clonotype itself: A much larger clone is a single base away; this may be a read error. CDR3: CTSSLEGSGNEQFF. The CDR3, as DNA: TGTACCAGCAGTTTGGAGGGGTCTGGGAATGAGCAGTTCTTC. This rearrangement joins TRBV27 to TRBJ2-1; weak D call: TRBD2 (6 bases). The CDR3 covers 14 residues. Germline loops: CDR1 MNHEY, CDR2 SMNVEV (reference sequence).

At least ten counts were recorded for this clonotype. This chain links TRBV29-1 with TRBJ2-7; D call uncertain. CDR1 is SQVTM, CDR2 ANQGSEA, per germline. V gave up 4 bases and J gave up 2 bases, with 9 bases separating them. The CDR3 has 12 residues. The CDR3 DNA reads as TGCAGCGTTGCCGAGTTTCCCTACGAGCAGTACTTC. Its translation is CSVAEFPYEQYF.

A note on this clonotype: A much larger clone differs by one base, so this may be a read error. The final CDR3 position lacks the conserved phenylalanine or tryptophan, pointing to a likely read error. The chain is built from TRBV12-3 or TRBV12-4 and TRBJ1-1; D remains unclear. CDR3 size: 15 residues. V gave up 7 bases and J gave up 1 base, with 16 bases separating them. As DNA, the CDR3 is TGTGCCAGCACCCTGGGGAGGTCTACGAACACTGAAGCTTTCTTG. Translating gives CASTLGRSTNTEAFL.

This rearrangement joins TRBV11-2 to TRBJ1-1; unclear D gene. Germline CDR1 SGHAT, CDR2 FQNNGV. CDR3 length equals 16 residues. Trimming pared 0 bases from V and 1 base from J, leaving 12 bases between. CDR3 amino acids: CASSLEFGKTNTEAFF. The CDR3 bases are TGTGCCAGCAGCTTAGAGTTCGGCAAAACGAACACTGAAGCTTTCTTT.